The next 26 T cell receptor beta chains were all read from a single sample in a study of beta chain features in type 1 diabetes. Expressed TCRB transcripts were sequenced after all isolated RNA was converted to cDNA. TCRdb's table, derived via immunoSEQ multiplex PCR, lists solely in-frame clones and lacks some. This sample has about 470,000 clones, with about 32% found just once. Sequenced material: naive CD4+ T cells from blood. These receptors all come from a man aged 18-30 years in good health.

The genes are TRBV7-9 and TRBJ2-7; weak D call: TRBD1 (6 bases). Germline V lookup: CDR1 SEHNR, CDR2 FQNEAQ (reference sequence). CDR3 length: 15 amino acids. V lost 5 bases and J 4 bases, leaving 18 bases between the germline ends. CDR3 residues: CASSHPGHGTYEQYF. The CDR3 region has the DNA TGTGCCAGCAGCCACCCGGGACACGGGACGTACGAGCAGTACTTC.

This clone appeared a few times. This chain links TRBV7-2 with TRBJ2-5; TRBD2 is a possible D gene (7 bases). The CDR3 length is 16 residues. The germline V gene encodes CDR1 SGHTA and CDR2 FQGNSA. V dropped 5 bases and J dropped 2 bases, with 18 bases sitting between them. CDR3 coding DNA: TGTGCCAGCAGCCCCAGGGGTAGCGGGCTTCAAGAGACCCAGTACTTC. This codes for CASSPRGSGLQETQYF.

V usage is TRBV5-4 and J usage is TRBJ2-5; possibly TRBD1 for D (6 bases). Germline CDR1 reads SGHNT; CDR2 reads YYREEE (reference sequence). V lost 3 bases and J 4 bases, leaving 16 bases between the germline ends. The CDR3 consists of 15 residues. CDR3 bases: TGTGCCAGCAGCTCCAGGGTCGGGACAAGAGAGACCCAGTACTTC. Translation gives CASSSRVGTRETQYF.

The chain couples TRBV10-3 to TRBJ2-1, with D maybe TRBD1 (6 bases). The germline V and J ends were trimmed by 7 bases and 0 bases, with 13 bases remaining between them. The CDR3 is 15 amino acids. CDR1 is ENHRY, CDR2 SYGVKD, per germline. CDR3 sequence reads: CAIKQQGISYNEQFF. In DNA form, the CDR3 reads TGTGCCATCAAACAGCAGGGGATCTCCTACAATGAGCAGTTCTTC.

This clone was seen once. This chain links TRBV5-6 with TRBJ2-6; D unresolved. V lost 4 bases and J lost 0, with 5 bases in between. The CDR3 covers 14 residues. Germline CDR1 reads SGHDT; CDR2 reads YYEEEE. CDR3 loop: CASSPVSGANVLTF. DNA for the CDR3: TGTGCCAGCAGCCCGGTCTCTGGGGCCAACGTCCTGACTTTC.

This clone has only a few counts. The gene calls are TRBV25-1 and TRBJ2-1, with a possible D match to TRBD2 (6 bases). This CDR3 is built from 15 residues. Deletions cut 3 bases from V and 8 bases from J, with 17 bases between. Per germline, CDR1 MGHDK and CDR2 SYGVNS. CDR3 nucleotides: TGTGCCAGCAGTGAGGCAGGCACGGGCGGGGATGAGCAGTTCTTC. It codes for CASSEAGTGGDEQFF.

Only a few counts were recorded for this clone. V usage is TRBV4-3 and J usage is TRBJ2-1; D unclear. V lost 1 base, J lost 3 bases, and 10 bases lay in between. This CDR3 is built from 15 residues. CDR1 and CDR2 (germline): LGHNA, YSLEER. For the CDR3, the DNA is TGCGCCAGCAGCCAAGGGCATCTCGACTACAATGAGCAGTTCTTC. Translating it yields CASSQGHLDYNEQFF.

The V gene is TRBV15, the J gene TRBJ1-5; D unresolved. The V end was cut by 5 bases, the J end by 2 bases, with 13 bases between. The CDR3 has 15 amino acids. In germline, CDR1 is LNHNV, CDR2 YYDKDF (reference sequence). CDR3 sequence: CATSLTGFGNQPQHF. CDR3 bases: TGTGCCACCAGCTTGACCGGTTTTGGCAATCAGCCCCAGCATTTT.

The chain combines TRBV6-6 with TRBJ2-2, with 7 bases aligning to TRBD2. Trimming at V came to 6 bases and at J to 5 bases, leaving 9 bases not matched to a gene. CDR3 length: 15 amino acids. The germline gives CDR1 MNHNY, CDR2 SVGAGI (reference sequence). In DNA, the CDR3 is TGTGCCAGCAGGAGAGACGGACTAGGGACCGGGGAGCTGTTTTTT. Its translation: CASRRDGLGTGELFF.

This clone was recorded a few times. The same CDR3 arises from other DNA sequences in this sample as well. J is TRBJ2-7 and V is TRBV7-2; D is unresolved. Trimming pared 2 bases from V and 2 bases from J, leaving 4 bases between. Germline-derived CDR1 and CDR2 are SGHTA and FQGNSA. The CDR3 consists of 12 residues. In DNA, the CDR3 is TGTGCCAGCAGCTTACCAACCTACGAGCAGTACTTC. It specifies CASSLPTYEQYF.

This clone was detected a few times. The rearrangement links TRBV2 to TRBJ2-5; D not certain. The CDR3 covers 11 residues. From germline, CDR1 is SNHLY and CDR2 FYNNEI. Deletions cut 6 bases from V and 5 bases from J, with 7 bases between. Here the CDR3 DNA reads TGTGCCAGCAGCCCATGGGAGACCCAGTACTTC. It codes for CASSPWETQYF.

The chain combines TRBV5-1 with TRBJ2-7; 10 nucleotides align to TRBD1. The ends lost 4 bases at V and 5 bases at J; junction bases unmatched: 9. The CDR3 contains 15 residues. CDR1 and CDR2 from the germline V gene are SGHRS and YFSETQ. The CDR3 loop reads CASSRYAGTGDEQYF. The CDR3 nucleotides read TGCGCCAGCAGCCGTTACGCCGGGACAGGGGACGAGCAGTACTTC.

This clone was seen only a few times. CDR3 nucleotides: TGTGCCAGCAGTGAATTTGGTCAGATAGATCAGCCCCAGCATTTT. Translating gives CASSEFGQIDQPQHF. The chain employs TRBV25-1 and TRBJ1-5; the D is unclear. V dropped 1 base and J dropped 5 bases, with 12 bases sitting between them. The V gene's germline CDR1 is MGHDK and CDR2 SYGVNS. The CDR3 contains 15 residues.

A few counts support this clone. The chain couples TRBV5-1 to TRBJ2-1; D is perhaps TRBD2 (6 bases). Trimming cost V 4 bases and J 4 bases, with 15 bases left between them. The CDR3 loop spans 15 amino acids. Germline lookup yields CDR1 SGHRS and CDR2 YFSETQ. Here the CDR3 DNA reads TGCGCCAGCAGCCCGACCGGGACTCCTTACAATGAGCAGTTCTTC. Translation: CASSPTGTPYNEQFF.

CDR3 protein: CAWSTGEEPQHF. CDR3 in DNA: TGTGCCTGGAGTACAGGCGAGGAGCCCCAGCATTTT. V gene TRBV30 combines with J gene TRBJ1-5; a possible D gene is TRBD1 (5 bases). Between the trimmed V and J ends, which lost 2 bases and 8 bases, there was a span of 10 bases. Germline V CDR1 and CDR2: GTSNPN, SVGIG (reference sequence). The CDR3 spans 12 residues.

This chain joins TRBV7-9 and TRBJ2-4; TRBD2 might be the D (5 bases). Germline loops: CDR1 SEHNR, CDR2 FQNEAQ (reference sequence). The CDR3 covers 18 residues. The ends were cut back, 1 base at V and 2 bases at J, with 18 bases in the middle. The CDR3 spells CASSLGSFRDGTKNIQYF. The CDR3 bases are TGTGCCAGCAGCTTAGGATCTTTCCGGGATGGAACCAAAAACATTCAGTACTTC.

V is TRBV25-1 and J is TRBJ2-7; 13 nucleotides match TRBD2. CDR3 size: 13 residues. With V trimmed by 10 bases and J by 2 bases, 2 bases remained unmatched. The germline gives CDR1 MGHDK, CDR2 SYGVNS. The CDR3 coding sequence is TGTGCCATCGGACTAGCGGGAGCCTACGAGCAGTACTTC. This gives the protein CAIGLAGAYEQYF.

The chain couples TRBV30 to TRBJ1-6; D gene ambiguous. V lost 0 bases and J 9 bases, leaving 9 bases between the germline ends. Germline lookup yields CDR1 GTSNPN and CDR2 SVGIG (reference sequence). This CDR3 is 13 amino acids long. The CDR3 loop reads CAWSVTHRSPLHF. DNA of the CDR3: TGTGCCTGGAGTGTAACTCATCGTTCACCCCTCCACTTT. Based on the CDR3 plus reference TRBV30 and TRBJ1-6, the full variable domain is SQTIHQWPATLVQPVGSPLSLECTVEGTSNPNLYWYRQAAGRGLQLLFYSVGIGQISSEVPQNLSASRPQDRQFILSSKKLLLSDSGFYLCAWSVTHRSPLHFGNGTRLTVT.

This clone was counted between two and nine times. The chain links TRBV6-5 to TRBJ2-3, with D perhaps assigned TRBD1 or TRBD2 (5 bases each). The CDR3 contains 16 residues. Germline V gives CDR1 MNHEY, CDR2 SVGAGI. V shed 3 bases and J shed 0 bases, with 13 bases lying between them. The CDR3 bases are TGTGCCAGCAGTTATTGGGGGATCCCTAGCACAGATACGCAGTATTTT. Translation: CASSYWGIPSTDTQYF.

The V gene is TRBV7-9, the J gene TRBJ2-7; 7 bases are shared with TRBD1. CDR1 is SEHNR, CDR2 FQNEAQ, per germline (reference sequence). There are 14 residues in the CDR3. J lost 3 bases, V lost 5 bases, and 7 bases had no gene match. Written as DNA, the CDR3 is TGTGCCAGCAGCCGCCCGGGACAGCACTACGAGCAGTACTTC. It translates to CASSRPGQHYEQYF.

This clone turned up a few times. The chain uses TRBV4-2 and TRBJ2-6, with D perhaps matching TRBD2 (6 bases). The CDR3 consists of 15 residues. CDR1 LGHNA and CDR2 YNFKEQ come from the germline V gene. Trimming took off 1 base at V and 4 bases at J, with 8 bases between the two ends. The CDR3 region has the DNA TGTGCCAGCAGCCAAGCGGGAGAGGGGGCCAACGTCCTGACTTTC. Protein product: CASSQAGEGANVLTF.

In its sample, this clone was seen a few times. V gene TRBV30 combines with J gene TRBJ1-2; D gene ambiguous. CDR3 length equals 15 residues. V lost 0 bases to trimming and J lost 0 bases, with 11 bases between them. Germline CDR1 GTSNPN, CDR2 SVGIG (reference sequence). In DNA form, the CDR3 reads TGTGCCTGGAGTGTACCGGGCGCTTCTAACTATGGCTACACCTTC. It encodes CAWSVPGASNYGYTF.

There are a few counts of this clone. The J gene is TRBJ2-3, the V gene TRBV7-2; tentatively, D is TRBD2 (6 bases). Germline loops: CDR1 SGHTA, CDR2 FQGNSA. The CDR3 runs to 15 residues. Trimming cost V 0 bases and J 0 bases, with 7 bases left between them. The CDR3 loop is CASSLAGTSTDTQYF. CDR3 nucleotides: TGTGCCAGCAGCTTAGCGGGGACTAGCACAGATACGCAGTATTTT.

This clone was counted between two and nine times. The V call is TRBV7-9, the J call TRBJ1-1; D is unclear. V lost 1 base and J lost 0, with 3 bases in between. The CDR3 is 13 amino acids. The germline gives CDR1 SEHNR, CDR2 FQNEAQ (reference sequence). CDR3 nucleotides: TGTGCCAGCAGCTTAGTAGTGAACACTGAAGCTTTCTTT. Encoded protein: CASSLVVNTEAFF.

This clone was found a few times. The chain has TRBV7-9 and TRBJ2-7, with TRBD2 identical over 8 bases. The V gene's germline CDR1 is SEHNR and CDR2 FQNEAQ (reference sequence). The V and J ends lost 5 bases and 4 bases, in that order; junction bases with no gene match: 10. This CDR3 is 15 amino acids long. CDR3 sequence (DNA): TGTGCCAGCAGCCAACCCGGGACTAGTGTTTACGAGCAGTACTTC. Encoded protein: CASSQPGTSVYEQYF.

The chain has TRBV7-6 and TRBJ2-1; D ambiguous. Germline V gene data show CDR1 as SGHVS and CDR2 as FNYEAQ. Trimming stripped 5 bases from V and 9 bases from J, with 14 bases between. The length of the CDR3 is 13 residues. The CDR3 sequence: CASSQDRVTEQFF. The CDR3 DNA sequence: TGTGCCAGCAGCCAGGATAGGGTGACTGAGCAGTTCTTC.